These T cell receptor beta chains were read from a single sample in a study of OX40 agonist ivuxolimab in advanced cancers. Assay: immunoSEQ multiplex PCR; the TCRdb copy retains only in-frame clones and omits some. The repertoire holds roughly 70,000 clones, with 85% as singletons. The sequencing used CD4+ or CD8+ T cells sorted from blood, collected in a trial of the OX40 agonist ivuxolimab. These receptors were collected from an adult with an advanced solid tumor such as melanoma, head and neck, liver or kidney cancer. Both conserved end residues are part of each CDR3. D genes are given only for firm matches. Rows give clone size only sometimes, using once, few, many, or a class for an expanded clone.

V: TRBV10-2; size: few; D: TRBD1; J: TRBJ2-7; CDR3: CASSGDRGAYEQYF; DNA: TGCGCCAGCAGTGGGGACAGGGGAGCCTACGAGCAGTACTTC
V: TRBV7-9; size: NA; D: NA; J: TRBJ2-5; CDR3: CASSLETQYF; DNA: TGTGCCAGCAGCTTAGAGACCCAGTACTTC
V: TRBV18; size: NA; D: TRBD1; J: TRBJ1-5; CDR3: CASSPQGAQGQPQHF; DNA: TGTGCCAGCTCACCCCAGGGGGCGCAAGGTCAGCCCCAGCATTTT
V: TRBV11-2; size: NA; D: NA; J: TRBJ2-3; CDR3: CASTTRSGLDTQYF; DNA: TGTGCCAGCACCACAAGGTCGGGGCTGGATACGCAGTATTTT
V: TRBV2; size: NA; D: TRBD1; J: TRBJ2-2; CDR3: CASSSTDRVSGELFF; DNA: TGTGCCAGCAGCAGCACGGACAGGGTATCCGGGGAGCTGTTTTTT
V: TRBV21-1; size: NA; D: NA; J: TRBJ2-2; CDR3: CASSIGVRTGELFF; DNA: TGTGCCAGCAGCATCGGGGTTCGTACCGGGGAGCTGTTTTTT
V: TRBV7-9; size: NA; D: TRBD1; J: TRBJ2-7; CDR3: CASSSRTGSKYEQYF; DNA: TGTGCCAGCAGCTCCAGGACAGGGTCTAAGTACGAGCAGTACTTC
V: TRBV6-5; size: NA; D: NA; J: TRBJ2-3; CDR3: CASSFSLADTQYF; DNA: TGTGCCAGCAGTTTTTCCCTCGCAGATACGCAGTATTTT
V: TRBV28; size: NA; D: TRBD1; J: TRBJ1-4; CDR3: CASSAGDRGNEKLFF; DNA: TGTGCCAGCAGCGCCGGGGACAGGGGTAATGAAAAACTGTTTTTT
V: TRBV18; size: NA; D: TRBD1; J: TRBJ2-7; CDR3: CASSPLRDSPYEQYF; DNA: TGTGCCAGCTCGCCTCTGAGGGACAGCCCCTACGAGCAGTACTTC
V: TRBV2; size: NA; D: TRBD1; J: TRBJ2-2; CDR3: CASRPTGATGELFF; DNA: TGTGCCAGCAGGCCGACAGGGGCCACCGGGGAGCTGTTTTTT
V: TRBV4-1; size: NA; D: NA; J: TRBJ1-5; CDR3: CASSLMGGGIEPQHF; DNA: TGCGCCAGCAGCCTGATGGGGGGGGGTATTGAGCCCCAGCATTTT
V: TRBV28; size: NA; D: TRBD1; J: TRBJ2-7; CDR3: CASSRLTGGYEQYF; DNA: TGTGCCAGCAGTCGCTTGACAGGGGGCTACGAGCAGTACTTC
V: TRBV28; size: NA; D: NA; J: TRBJ1-1; CDR3: CASSAPGAVEAFF; DNA: TGTGCCAGCAGTGCCCCAGGGGCCGTCGAAGCTTTCTTT
V: TRBV18; size: NA; D: TRBD1; J: TRBJ1-1; CDR3: CASSPVPGQSTEAFF; DNA: TGTGCCAGCTCACCTGTCCCGGGACAGTCAACTGAAGCTTTCTTT
V: TRBV10-2; size: once; D: NA; J: TRBJ1-5; CDR3: CAGGDRNQPQHF; DNA: TGCGCCGGAGGAGACCGCAATCAGCCCCAGCATTTT
V: TRBV28; size: NA; D: NA; J: TRBJ2-4; CDR3: CASREGGTKNIQYF; DNA: TGTGCCAGCAGAGAGGGGGGGACCAAAAACATTCAGTACTTC
V: TRBV21-1; size: NA; D: NA; J: TRBJ2-2; CDR3: CASSHVGDGEVLGELFF; DNA: TGTGCCAGCAGCCACGTGGGTGACGGCGAGGTTTTGGGGGAGCTGTTTTTT
V: TRBV9; size: NA; D: NA; J: TRBJ2-2; CDR3: CASSVGGGKNTGELFF; DNA: TGTGCCAGCAGCGTAGGGGGAGGAAAGAACACCGGGGAGCTGTTTTTT
V: TRBV2; size: NA; D: NA; J: TRBJ2-3; CDR3: CASSPQDWGTQYF; DNA: TGTGCCAGCAGTCCCCAGGATTGGGGTACGCAGTATTTT
V: TRBV18; size: NA; D: TRBD2; J: TRBJ2-1; CDR3: CASSPRTPREGEQFF; DNA: TGTGCCAGCTCACCAAGGACTCCCAGGGAGGGTGAGCAGTTCTTC
V: TRBV27; size: few; D: NA; J: TRBJ2-7; CDR3: CASGANEQYF; DNA: TGTGCCTCCGGGGCCAACGAGCAGTACTTC
V: TRBV18; size: NA; D: NA; J: TRBJ1-1; CDR3: CASSPDQNTEAFF; DNA: TGTGCCAGCTCACCGGACCAGAACACTGAAGCTTTCTTT
V: TRBV27; size: NA; D: TRBD1; J: TRBJ2-7; CDR3: CASSLKGASYEQYF; DNA: TGTGCCAGCAGTCTGAAGGGGGCCTCCTACGAGCAGTACTTC
V: TRBV5-4; size: NA; D: NA; J: TRBJ2-7; CDR3: CASSGGFSYEQYF; DNA: TGTGCCAGCAGTGGCGGATTCTCCTACGAGCAGTACTTC
V: TRBV28; size: NA; D: TRBD2; J: TRBJ2-2; CDR3: CASRILAGGGGELFF; DNA: TGTGCCAGCAGAATTCTAGCGGGGGGTGGCGGGGAGCTGTTTTTT
V: TRBV29-1; size: NA; D: NA; J: TRBJ1-4; CDR3: CSVAGSTNEKLFF; DNA: TGCAGCGTTGCCGGATCTACTAATGAAAAACTGTTTTTT
V: TRBV19; size: few; D: NA; J: TRBJ1-1; CDR3: CASSIPGAGAEAFF; DNA: TGTGCCAGTAGTATACCCGGGGCGGGCGCTGAAGCTTTCTTT
V: TRBV18; size: once; D: TRBD1; J: TRBJ2-7; CDR3: CASSPKRQGPYEQYF; DNA: TGTGCCAGCTCACCAAAAAGACAGGGGCCCTACGAGCAGTACTTC
V: TRBV5-1; size: NA; D: NA; J: TRBJ2-7; CDR3: CASSSFDEQYF; DNA: TGCGCCAGCAGCTCCTTCGACGAGCAGTACTTC
V: TRBV5-4; size: NA; D: TRBD1; J: TRBJ2-5; CDR3: CASKGQVEETQYF; DNA: TGTGCCAGCAAGGGACAGGTTGAGGAGACCCAGTACTTC
V: TRBV29-1; size: NA; D: NA; J: TRBJ2-2; CDR3: CSVRQGGTTGELFF; DNA: TGCAGCGTTCGACAGGGAGGGACGACCGGGGAGCTGTTTTTT
V: TRBV2; size: few; D: NA; J: TRBJ2-2; CDR3: CASSEQSGRYTGELFF; DNA: TGTGCCAGCAGTGAACAATCGGGCAGGTACACCGGGGAGCTGTTTTTT
V: TRBV9; size: NA; D: NA; J: TRBJ2-1; CDR3: CASSPRRPGEWYNEQFF; DNA: TGTGCCAGCAGCCCCCGTCGTCCAGGCGAATGGTACAATGAGCAGTTCTTC
V: TRBV7-2; size: NA; D: NA; J: TRBJ1-4; CDR3: CASSLQGGTTNEKLFF; DNA: TGTGCCAGCAGCTTACAGGGAGGGACAACTAATGAAAAACTGTTTTTT
V: TRBV5-1; size: NA; D: TRBD2; J: TRBJ2-7; CDR3: CASSSPAGSYEQYF; DNA: TGCGCCAGCAGCTCACCAGCGGGATCCTACGAGCAGTACTTC
V: TRBV2; size: NA; D: TRBD2; J: TRBJ2-3; CDR3: CASIPRTSGATDTQYF; DNA: TGTGCCAGCATCCCCCGGACTAGCGGGGCCACAGATACGCAGTATTTT
V: TRBV29-1; size: NA; D: TRBD2; J: TRBJ2-1; CDR3: CSVGLAGGSYNEQFF; DNA: TGCAGCGTTGGGCTAGCGGGAGGCTCCTACAATGAGCAGTTCTTC
V: TRBV28; size: NA; D: TRBD2; J: TRBJ2-1; CDR3: CASRYRGLAGSSYNEQFF; DNA: TGTGCCAGCAGGTACCGGGGTCTAGCGGGGAGCTCCTACAATGAGCAGTTCTTC
V: TRBV7-9; size: NA; D: NA; J: TRBJ2-1; CDR3: CASSPPGLEDNEQFF; DNA: TGTGCCAGCAGCCCGCCGGGACTCGAGGACAATGAGCAGTTCTTC
V: TRBV28; size: NA; D: TRBD2; J: TRBJ2-2; CDR3: CASSRTSGRTGELFF; DNA: TGTGCCAGCAGTCGGACTAGCGGGCGGACCGGGGAGCTGTTTTTT
V: TRBV5-4; size: NA; D: TRBD1; J: TRBJ2-7; CDR3: CASSLAGQGGDEQYF; DNA: TGTGCCAGCAGCTTAGCGGGACAGGGCGGCGACGAGCAGTACTTC
V: TRBV7-3; size: NA; D: NA; J: TRBJ2-6; CDR3: CASSLSLPGANVLTF; DNA: TGTGCCAGCAGCTTAAGTCTCCCTGGGGCCAACGTCCTGACTTTC
V: TRBV9; size: NA; D: NA; J: TRBJ1-1; CDR3: CASSDGMLNTEAFF; DNA: TGTGCCAGCAGCGACGGGATGCTGAACACTGAAGCTTTCTTT
V: TRBV14; size: NA; D: NA; J: TRBJ1-4; CDR3: CASSPGQGTYNEKLFF; DNA: TGTGCCAGCAGCCCCGGGCAGGGGACGTATAATGAAAAACTGTTTTTT
V: TRBV5-1; size: NA; D: TRBD1; J: TRBJ1-2; CDR3: CASSDRTGAFNYGYTF; DNA: TGCGCCAGCAGCGACCGGACAGGGGCTTTTAACTATGGCTACACCTTC
V: TRBV2; size: NA; D: NA; J: TRBJ2-2; CDR3: CASSVGGSGGELFF; DNA: TGTGCCAGCAGTGTAGGAGGGTCCGGAGGGGAGCTGTTTTTT
V: TRBV5-1; size: NA; D: NA; J: TRBJ2-6; CDR3: CASSMGNAGANVLTF; DNA: TGCGCCAGCAGCATGGGGAATGCCGGGGCCAACGTCCTGACTTTC